This TCR beta chain was identified during a study of T cell repertoires and HLA-DP antigens. The wider study: The donors, ranging 18-to-29 to 60-to-69 years, included a couple of males and one female. Average DNA input: approximately 240 ng for CD137+CD4+ sorts, approximately 1,200 ng pre-culture. Study-level findings and limits: Naive and memory CD4+ cells were analysed together, not apart.

This clone was seen only a few times. As yet, its antigen is unknown. Purity of the untouched CD4+ T cells was about 98%. Produced via immunoSEQ multiplex PCR; TCRdb's table is partial and in-frame only. Here the sample spans around 90,000 clones, roughly 86% being singletons. The CDR3 covers 13 residues. Germline V gene sequence: CDR1 ENHRY, CDR2 SYGVKD. Trimming at V came to 4 bases and at J to 13 bases, leaving 6 bases not matched to a gene. Specimen: CD4+ T cells from PBMCs. This clonotype was obtained from a man aged 50-59 years in good health and CMV-seronegative. The rearrangement links TRBV10-3 to TRBJ1-6; 8 positions agree with TRBD1. In DNA form, the CDR3 reads TGTGCCATCAGTGCAGGGGGCCCATCTCCCCTCCACTTT. Protein sequence: CAISAGGPSPLHF.